This T cell receptor (beta chain) was recorded in a study of cytomegalovirus exposure and HLA in healthy donors. The PCR made use of 60 Vbeta and 13 Jbeta primers. Clones were sequenced by immunoSEQ multiplex PCR, and TCRdb holds only the in-frame ones, with some missing. The table includes about 82,000 clones, approximately 90% detected once. Trimming left V 2 bases short and J 4 bases short, with 5 bases between. This CDR3 spans 12 amino acids. Per the germline V gene, CDR1 is MDHEN and CDR2 is SYDVKM. Points on this clone: Other DNA sequences from this sample encode an identical CDR3 as well.

Sequencing was performed on PBMCs. The chain employs TRBV28 and TRBJ1-2; no reliable D call. The sequence came from a man aged 18 to 30 in good health and CMV-seronegative. CDR3 DNA: TGTGCCAGCAGTTTAGGAGGCTATGGCTACACCTTC. Its protein product is CASSLGGYGYTF.